This is a list of T cell receptor beta chains from one sample in a study of long-term antiretroviral therapy in people with HIV. Generated by immunoSEQ multiplex PCR, the TCRdb table keeps only in-frame clones and is missing some. The sample shows approximately 23,000 clones, roughly 82% of them seen only once. Source: unsorted PBMCs, taken roughly 6.1 years after starting antiretroviral therapy. These receptors all come from a man aged 25 to 40 with HIV. Each CDR3 is given with its conserved first and last residue. The D gene is left open where the match is weak. Not all rows give a size; the values are once, few, many and, for expanded clones, a class.

D gene: NA
V gene: TRBV28
J gene: TRBJ2-1
clone size: NA
CDR3 DNA: TGTGCCAGCAGTTTAGGGCTGCCCGGGACGATCAGCTCCTACAATGAGCAGTTCTTC
CDR3 protein: CASSLGLPGTISSYNEQFF

D gene: TRBD1
V gene: TRBV7-9
J gene: TRBJ1-4
clone size: NA
CDR3 DNA: TGTGCCAGCAGCCCCACAGGGGGGGGAGAAAAACTGTTTTTT
CDR3 protein: CASSPTGGGEKLFF

D gene: TRBD1
V gene: TRBV5-1
J gene: TRBJ1-1
clone size: few
CDR3 DNA: TGCGCCAGCAGCTCGGGACAGGGTCCCACTGAAGCTTTCTTT
CDR3 protein: CASSSGQGPTEAFF

D gene: NA
V gene: TRBV10-1
J gene: TRBJ1-5
clone size: NA
CDR3 DNA: TGCGCCAGCAGTGATCGATTCAATCAGCCCCAGCATTTT
CDR3 protein: CASSDRFNQPQHF

D gene: NA
V gene: TRBV6-1
J gene: TRBJ2-2
clone size: NA
CDR3 DNA: TGTGCCAGCAGTGACCCGGGCCGAGGGGCCGGGGAGCTGTTTTTT
CDR3 protein: CASSDPGRGAGELFF

D gene: NA
V gene: TRBV6-5
J gene: TRBJ1-5
clone size: once
CDR3 DNA: TGTGCCAGCAGTCCCCAGGGGAATCAGCCCCAGCATTTT
CDR3 protein: CASSPQGNQPQHF

D gene: TRBD2
V gene: TRBV7-3
J gene: TRBJ2-3
clone size: NA
CDR3 DNA: TGTGCCAGCAGCTTAGCGGGGGGAAGCATGGGCACAGATACGCAGTATTTT
CDR3 protein: CASSLAGGSMGTDTQYF

D gene: NA
V gene: TRBV5-4
J gene: TRBJ1-4
clone size: few
CDR3 DNA: TGTGCCAGCAGCAACGGAACTCGGTTTTCAACTAATGAAAAACTGTTTTTT
CDR3 protein: CASSNGTRFSTNEKLFF

D gene: NA
V gene: TRBV11-1
J gene: TRBJ1-1
clone size: NA
CDR3 DNA: TGTGCCAGCAGCTTTGGCCAATTAATTGAAGCTTTCTTT
CDR3 protein: CASSFGQLIEAFF

D gene: TRBD1
V gene: TRBV27
J gene: TRBJ1-2
clone size: NA
CDR3 DNA: TGTGCCAGCAGTTTCGCCGGACAGGGGCCGATCCACTATGGCTACACCTTC
CDR3 protein: CASSFAGQGPIHYGYTF

D gene: NA
V gene: TRBV4-3
J gene: TRBJ2-6
clone size: NA
CDR3 DNA: TGCGCCAGCAGCCAAGTCGGTTCCAGTACATCTGGGGCCAACGTCCTGACTTTC
CDR3 protein: CASSQVGSSTSGANVLTF

D gene: NA
V gene: TRBV14
J gene: TRBJ2-7
clone size: NA
CDR3 DNA: TGTGCCAGCAGCCCAGCCGGCCTCTACGAGCAGTACTTC
CDR3 protein: CASSPAGLYEQYF

D gene: NA
V gene: TRBV6-5
J gene: TRBJ2-3
clone size: NA
CDR3 DNA: TGTGCCAGCAGTTCGGGGGAATTATTCACAGATACGCAGTATTTT
CDR3 protein: CASSSGELFTDTQYF

D gene: NA
V gene: TRBV28
J gene: TRBJ1-2
clone size: NA
CDR3 DNA: TGTGCCAGCAGTTTACCGGGGGGAACCTATGGCTACACCTTC
CDR3 protein: CASSLPGGTYGYTF

D gene: NA
V gene: TRBV7-9
J gene: TRBJ1-2
clone size: NA
CDR3 DNA: TGTGCCAGCAGCCTCCCCCGACGGGCCGCCCAGATTGATGGCTACACCTTC
CDR3 protein: CASSLPRRAAQIDGYTF

D gene: NA
V gene: TRBV6-5
J gene: TRBJ2-5
clone size: few
CDR3 DNA: TGTGCCAGCCAAACGAGGGAGACCCAGTACTTC
CDR3 protein: CASQTRETQYF

D gene: NA
V gene: TRBV19
J gene: TRBJ2-2
clone size: NA
CDR3 DNA: TGTGCCACCCCACTGCCCACCGGGGAGCTGTTTTTT
CDR3 protein: CATPLPTGELFF

D gene: TRBD1
V gene: TRBV7-3
J gene: TRBJ2-5
clone size: NA
CDR3 DNA: TGTGCCAGCAGCCGAGGGACAGGGGGAGAGACCCAGTACTTC
CDR3 protein: CASSRGTGGETQYF

D gene: NA
V gene: TRBV21-1
J gene: TRBJ2-3
clone size: once
CDR3 DNA: TGTGCCAGCAGTCCTCCCCCCCCGGGACTAGAGACGTCTCGGACAGATACGCAGTATTTT
CDR3 protein: CASSPPPPGLETSRTDTQYF

D gene: TRBD2
V gene: TRBV10-3
J gene: TRBJ2-1
clone size: NA
CDR3 DNA: TGTGCCATCAGAGGGTTGGGGACTAGCGGGAGCAAGAACTACAATGAGCAGTTCTTC
CDR3 protein: CAIRGLGTSGSKNYNEQFF

D gene: NA
V gene: TRBV7-9
J gene: TRBJ2-7
clone size: few
CDR3 DNA: TGTGCCAGCAGCTGGAAGGTGGCAGCGCCTGAAGACCCCTACGAGCAGTACTTC
CDR3 protein: CASSWKVAAPEDPYEQYF

D gene: NA
V gene: TRBV29-1
J gene: TRBJ1-1
clone size: NA
CDR3 DNA: TGCAGCGTAGTAATCACTGAAGCTTTCTTT
CDR3 protein: CSVVITEAFF

D gene: NA
V gene: TRBV7-9
J gene: TRBJ2-3
clone size: NA
CDR3 DNA: TGTGCCAGCAGCCCCAACGGGGGCACAGATACGCAGTATTTT
CDR3 protein: CASSPNGGTDTQYF

D gene: TRBD1
V gene: TRBV4-3
J gene: TRBJ2-7
clone size: once
CDR3 DNA: TGCGCCAGCAGCCAAGGAGACAGGGGCAGGGAGCAGTACTTC
CDR3 protein: CASSQGDRGREQYF

D gene: NA
V gene: TRBV7-9
J gene: TRBJ2-4
clone size: NA
CDR3 DNA: TGTGCCAGCAGCCGTTCAACGGCAAACATTCAGTACTTC
CDR3 protein: CASSRSTANIQYF

D gene: TRBD1
V gene: TRBV7-6
J gene: TRBJ2-7
clone size: NA
CDR3 DNA: TGTGCCAGCAGCTCCCGACAGGGATCAGGGTACGAGCAGTACTTC
CDR3 protein: CASSSRQGSGYEQYF

D gene: NA
V gene: TRBV6-5
J gene: TRBJ1-1
clone size: NA
CDR3 DNA: TGTGCCAGCAGTTACACAGGGATCGGGAACACTGAAGCTTTCTTT
CDR3 protein: CASSYTGIGNTEAFF

D gene: NA
V gene: TRBV14
J gene: TRBJ1-1
clone size: few
CDR3 DNA: TGTGCCAGCAGCCAAGTCCGAGGACGGGTGAACACTGAAGCTTTCTTT
CDR3 protein: CASSQVRGRVNTEAFF

D gene: NA
V gene: TRBV18
J gene: TRBJ1-4
clone size: NA
CDR3 DNA: TGTGCCAGCTCACCAAGCACCGAGACTAATGAAAAACTGTTTTTT
CDR3 protein: CASSPSTETNEKLFF

D gene: NA
V gene: TRBV4-2
J gene: TRBJ2-3
clone size: NA
CDR3 DNA: TGTGCCAGCAGCCAAGAGGCCGGGCCCACAGATACGCAGTATTTT
CDR3 protein: CASSQEAGPTDTQYF

D gene: TRBD1
V gene: TRBV19
J gene: TRBJ2-7
clone size: NA
CDR3 DNA: TGTGCCAGTAGAAACCGCCCCGGGACAGGGAGCGAGCAGTACTTC
CDR3 protein: CASRNRPGTGSEQYF

D gene: TRBD1
V gene: TRBV7-2
J gene: TRBJ1-2
clone size: once
CDR3 DNA: TGTGCCAGCAGCTTGACAGGGTCGGGCTACACCTTC
CDR3 protein: CASSLTGSGYTF

D gene: NA
V gene: TRBV6-5
J gene: TRBJ1-6
clone size: NA
CDR3 DNA: TGTGCCAGCAGTTACTCGAACCGAAGATCACCCCTCCACTTT
CDR3 protein: CASSYSNRRSPLHF

D gene: TRBD1
V gene: TRBV4-2
J gene: TRBJ1-2
clone size: NA
CDR3 DNA: TGTGCCAGCAGCCCCGACAGGGATGACAACTATGGCTACACCTTC
CDR3 protein: CASSPDRDDNYGYTF

D gene: NA
V gene: TRBV11-1
J gene: TRBJ2-2
clone size: once
CDR3 DNA: TGTGCCGGAGGACACGGACCCACCGGGGAGCTGTTTTTT
CDR3 protein: CAGGHGPTGELFF

D gene: NA
V gene: TRBV19
J gene: TRBJ1-1
clone size: medium-sized
CDR3 DNA: TGTGCCAGTAGGATGGCTTGGGGGACTGAAGCTTTCTTT
CDR3 protein: CASRMAWGTEAFF

D gene: TRBD1
V gene: TRBV28
J gene: TRBJ2-7
clone size: few
CDR3 DNA: TGTGCCAGCAGAGGGACAGGGTCTTTCTACGAGCAGTACTTC
CDR3 protein: CASRGTGSFYEQYF

D gene: TRBD2
V gene: TRBV4-2
J gene: TRBJ2-3
clone size: NA
CDR3 DNA: TGTGCCAGCAGCCCGGTGACTAGCGGGAGTTTGTTGGATACGCAGTATTTT
CDR3 protein: CASSPVTSGSLLDTQYF

D gene: TRBD2
V gene: TRBV4-3
J gene: TRBJ2-7
clone size: NA
CDR3 DNA: TGCGCCAGCAGCCTGTCCGGGACTAGCGCCTACGAGCAGTACTTC
CDR3 protein: CASSLSGTSAYEQYF

D gene: NA
V gene: TRBV5-4
J gene: TRBJ1-2
clone size: NA
CDR3 DNA: TGTGCCAGCCGACCGGGGGACGTCTATGGCTACACCTTC
CDR3 protein: CASRPGDVYGYTF

D gene: NA
V gene: TRBV4-3
J gene: TRBJ1-5
clone size: NA
CDR3 DNA: TGCGCCAGCAGCCAAGATAGGCGTCAGCCCCAGCATTTT
CDR3 protein: CASSQDRRQPQHF

D gene: TRBD1
V gene: TRBV11-2
J gene: TRBJ2-7
clone size: NA
CDR3 DNA: TGTGCCAGCAGAGACAGGGGGGGTGGGCAGTACTTC
CDR3 protein: CASRDRGGGQYF